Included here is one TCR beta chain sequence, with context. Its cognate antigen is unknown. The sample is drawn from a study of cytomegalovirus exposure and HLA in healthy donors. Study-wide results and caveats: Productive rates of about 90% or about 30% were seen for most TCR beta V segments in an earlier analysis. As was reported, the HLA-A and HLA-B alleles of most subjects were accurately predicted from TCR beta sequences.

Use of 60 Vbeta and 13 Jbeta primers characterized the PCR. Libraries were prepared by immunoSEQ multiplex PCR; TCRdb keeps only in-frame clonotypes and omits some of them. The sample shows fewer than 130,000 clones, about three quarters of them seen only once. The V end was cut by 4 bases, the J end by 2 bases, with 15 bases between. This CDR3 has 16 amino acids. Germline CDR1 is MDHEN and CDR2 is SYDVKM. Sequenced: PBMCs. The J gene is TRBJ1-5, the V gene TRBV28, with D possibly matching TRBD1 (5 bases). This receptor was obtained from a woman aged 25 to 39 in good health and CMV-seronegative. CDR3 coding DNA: TGTGCCAGCAGTTCATGGGCAGGGATTGGCAATCAGCCCCAGCATTTT. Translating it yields CASSSWAGIGNQPQHF.